These 18 T cell receptor beta chains came from one sample sequenced in a study of T cells after posttransplantation cyclophosphamide. TCRdb keeps only in-frame clones here, not all; method: immunoSEQ multiplex PCR. The repertoire holds about 22,000 clones, with under 85% as singletons. The sequencing sample was made of memory CD4+ T cells sorted from PBMCs. These receptors all come from a woman aged 60-75 years in good health, CMV-negative, and a related stem cell transplant donor.

The chain has TRBV7-2 and TRBJ2-3, with a tentative D call TRBD1 (6 bases). Deletions cut 1 base from V and 1 base from J, with 15 bases between. The germline V gene encodes CDR1 SGHTA and CDR2 FQGNSA. The CDR3 has 17 residues. The CDR3 reads CASSLESWRQGTDTQYF. CDR3 sequence (DNA): TGTGCCAGCAGCTTAGAGTCCTGGAGACAGGGCACAGATACGCAGTATTTT.

The rearrangement links TRBV9 to TRBJ1-6; TRBD1 might be the D (5 bases). Per germline, CDR1 SGDLS and CDR2 YYNGEE. Trimming removed 3 bases at V and 10 bases at J, with 14 bases between. The CDR3 extends over 14 amino acids. The CDR3 DNA sequence: TGTGCCAGCAGCGACCCAGGGATGGGGTCACCCCTCCACTTT. It yields the protein CASSDPGMGSPLHF.

This chain links TRBV29-1 with TRBJ1-2, with 10 bases fitting TRBD1. With V trimmed by 7 bases and J by 4 bases, 6 bases remained unmatched. Germline V gene lookup returns CDR1 SQVTM and CDR2 ANQGSEA. The CDR3 contains 13 residues. CDR3 nucleotide sequence: TGCAGCGCCCTGACAGGGGGCGGCTATGGCTACACCTTC. This encodes CSALTGGGYGYTF.

The genes are TRBV20-1 and TRBJ2-3, with D unclear. V dropped 6 bases and J dropped 2 bases, with 6 bases sitting between them. CDR1 and CDR2 from the germline V gene are DFQATT and SNEGSKA (reference sequence). The CDR3 length is 11 residues. In DNA form, the CDR3 reads TGCAGTGCCCTGTACACAGATACGCAGTATTTT. Translation: CSALYTDTQYF.

V is TRBV27 and J is TRBJ1-2; 7 bases fit TRBD1. The germline V gene has CDR1 MNHEY and CDR2 SMNVEV (reference sequence). The CDR3 length is 15 residues. After removal of 5 bases from V and 3 bases from J, the junction contained 9 bases not matched to a gene. The CDR3 DNA reads as TGTGCCAGCAGTCCCCGGACAGGAGGTGACTATGGCTACACCTTC. It encodes CASSPRTGGDYGYTF.

With respect to this clone: The junction departs from germline at one end; a sequencing error may be responsible. The chain joins TRBV2 to TRBJ2-1; weak D call: TRBD1 (6 bases). Germline V gene sequence: CDR1 SNHLY, CDR2 FYNNEI. CDR3 size: 14 residues. CDR3 nucleotide sequence: TGTGCCAGCAGGGGGGCCGGGATCTACAATGTGCAGTTCTTC. It encodes CASRGAGIYNVQFF.

This clone has only one observation. The chain employs TRBV4-1 and TRBJ1-5; 8 bases align to TRBD1. Germline V CDR1 and CDR2: MGHRA, YSYEKL. The trim removed 4 bases at V and 1 base at J, leaving 6 bases unmatched. The CDR3 is 16 amino acids. CDR3 nucleotides: TGCGCCAGCAGCCTCAGACAGGGGACAAGCAATCAGCCCCAGCATTTT. This encodes CASSLRQGTSNQPQHF.

This chain uses TRBV2 with TRBJ1-2; D uncertain. The germline gives CDR1 SNHLY, CDR2 FYNNEI. This CDR3 has 14 amino acids. V was shortened by 11 bases and J by 6 bases, with 22 bases between the two germline ends. The CDR3 region has the DNA TGTGCCTCCAGCACTGCTACGGGGATGGATGGCTACACCTTC. Its protein product is CASSTATGMDGYTF. The full variable domain, with the rest looked up from reference TRBV2 and TRBJ1-2, is EPEVTQTPSHQVTQMGQEVILRCVPISNHLYFYWYRQILGQKVEFLVSFYNNEISEKSEIFDDQFSVERPDGSNFTLKIRSTKLEDSAMYFCASSTATGMDGYTFGSGTRLTVV.

This sequence joins TRBV7-3 and TRBJ2-1, with TRBD2 matching 8 bases. The V gene end was trimmed by 1 base and the J gene end by 6 bases; junction bases not matched to a gene: 5. The germline CDR1 and CDR2 sequences are SGHTA and FQGTGA. This CDR3 has 15 residues. Here the CDR3 reads CASSLKRERFNEQFF. In nucleotides, the CDR3 is TGTGCCAGCAGCTTAAAGCGGGAGCGGTTCAATGAGCAGTTCTTC. The complete variable domain, with remaining parts taken from reference TRBV7-3 and TRBJ2-1, reads GAGVSQTPSNKVTEKGKYVELRCDPISGHTALYWYRQSLGQGPEFLIYFQGTGAADDSGLPNDRFFAVRPEGSVSTLKIQRTERGDSAVYLCASSLKRERFNEQFFGPGTRLTVL.

In its sample, this clone was seen a few times. The CDR3 DNA sequence: TGCGCCAGCAGCCGTGCGGCTACCTCCTCCTACAATGAGCAGTTCTTC. This codes for CASSRAATSSYNEQFF. V gene TRBV4-1 combines with J gene TRBJ2-1; D gene ambiguous. The V and J ends lost 4 bases and 0 bases respectively, with 13 bases between them. The CDR3 runs 16 residues. Germline loops: CDR1 MGHRA, CDR2 YSYEKL.

The chain carries TRBV15 and TRBJ2-7, with 7 bases lining up with TRBD2. Trimming removed 6 bases from V and 4 bases from J; junction bases left unmatched: 6. Germline CDR1 is LNHNV and CDR2 is YYDKDF (reference sequence). The CDR3 covers 13 residues. The CDR3 loop reads CATSSSGGYEQYF. The CDR3 DNA follows: TGTGCCACCAGTTCTAGCGGTGGGTACGAGCAGTACTTC.

This sequence joins TRBV7-2 and TRBJ1-2; 7 nucleotides align to TRBD1. The CDR3 loop spans 16 amino acids. V lost 5 bases and J lost 2; bases outside the gene matches: 11. Germline V gene data show CDR1 as SGHTA and CDR2 as FQGNSA. In nucleotides, the CDR3 is TGTGCCAGCAGCGAACAAGGGGGCCGGTTGAACTATGGCTACACCTTC. This translates into CASSEQGGRLNYGYTF. The whole variable domain, remainder taken from reference TRBV7-2 and TRBJ1-2, is GAGVSQSPSNKVTEKGKDVELRCDPISGHTALYWYRQSLGQGLEFLIYFQGNSAPDKSGLPSDRFSAERTGGSVSTLTIQRTQQEDSAVYLCASSEQGGRLNYGYTFGSGTRLTVV.

This chain joins TRBV6-1 and TRBJ2-1, with 10 positions matching TRBD1. This CDR3 is built from 15 residues. Germline-derived CDR1 and CDR2 are MNHNS and SASEGT. The V segment lost 7 bases and the J segment 7 bases; nucleotides outside the gene matches: 10. The CDR3 protein is CASTFRDRGMNEQFF. CDR3 nucleotide sequence: TGTGCCAGCACTTTCCGGGACAGGGGAATGAATGAGCAGTTCTTC.

V usage is TRBV19 and J usage is TRBJ1-2; 7 positions agree with TRBD1. There are 13 residues in the CDR3. CDR1 LNHDA and CDR2 SQIVND come from the germline V gene (reference sequence). The V gene end was trimmed by 7 bases and the J gene end by 4 bases; junction bases not matched to a gene: 6. The CDR3 loop reads CASTPGQFYGYTF. CDR3 DNA: TGTGCCAGTACCCCGGGACAGTTCTATGGCTACACCTTC.

The rearrangement uses TRBV4-2 and TRBJ2-7, with D possibly matching TRBD2 (5 bases). This CDR3 spans 15 amino acids. From germline, CDR1 is LGHNA and CDR2 YNFKEQ. Trimming took 6 bases from V and 0 from J, leaving 15 bases between them. CDR3: CASRQLFGVSYEQYF. The CDR3 nucleotides are TGTGCCAGCAGGCAACTTTTCGGGGTCTCCTACGAGCAGTACTTC.

The rearrangement links TRBV6-5 to TRBJ1-5; a possible D gene is TRBD1 (6 bases). This CDR3 has 15 residues. V lost 6 bases, J lost 0 bases, and 12 bases lay in between. CDR1 is MNHEY and CDR2 is SVGAGI in the germline V gene. CDR3: CASSMDRYSNQPQHF. CDR3 coding DNA: TGTGCCAGCAGCATGGACAGATATAGCAATCAGCCCCAGCATTTT.

This clone has just a few counts. This chain uses TRBV7-9 with TRBJ1-1; D gene uncertain. The germline CDR1 and CDR2 sequences are SEHNR and FQNEAQ (reference sequence). This CDR3 has 12 amino acids. Trimming took 5 bases from V and 1 from J, leaving 5 bases between them. The CDR3 here is CASSQQNTEAFF. The DNA of the CDR3 is TGTGCCAGCAGCCAACAGAACACTGAAGCTTTCTTT.

The chain joins TRBV9 to TRBJ2-3; tentative D call: TRBD2 (7 bases). Germline V gene lookup returns CDR1 SGDLS and CDR2 YYNGEE. Trimming removed 4 bases from V and 2 bases from J, with 17 bases in between. The CDR3 is 16 residues long. The CDR3 loop reads CASSPRGGRATDTQYF. The CDR3 nucleotides read TGTGCCAGCAGCCCTCGAGGGGGGAGGGCCACAGATACGCAGTATTTT.